These 32 T cell receptor beta chains were all obtained from the same sample, sequenced in a study of CD8+CD57+ T cells in acquired aplastic anemia (dated by TCRdb to between 2018 and 2020). The sequencing machine was an Illumina HiSeq 2000. Genomic DNA was used as template for profiling of TCR beta VDJ combinations and CDR3 sequences. TCRdb reanalyzed the raw reads on its own, using fastp at Q25 for trimming and MiXCR for clone calling, and kept in-frame beta chains. Each record represents a unique CDR3 protein, reported with the most common genes and DNA among its rows. The table for this sample lists 200,000 to 250,000 distinct CDR3 sequences; under 55% of them were counted only once. The ten largest clones add up to 20% of the sample. The patients picked for sequencing were ones in whom flow cytometry had shown an expansion of CD8+CD57+ cells. The source material was sorted CD4+, CD8+, or CD8+CD57+ T cells (not recorded which) from PBMCs. These receptor sequences come from a human donor with aplastic anemia.

The rearrangement joins TRBV19 to TRBJ1-6; D remains ambiguous. The CDR3 consists of 13 residues. CDR1 and CDR2 (germline): LNHDA, SQIVND (reference sequence). V gave up 6 bases and J gave up 8 bases, with 11 bases separating them. In DNA, the CDR3 is TGTGCCAGTAGAAGGAGGGTCCATTCACCCCTCCACTTT. Amino acids: CASRRRVHSPLHF.

V and J are TRBV10-3 and TRBJ1-3; 8 bases are shared with TRBD1. With V trimmed by 7 bases and J by 7 bases, 9 bases remained unmatched. CDR1 ENHRY and CDR2 SYGVKD come from the germline V gene. CDR3 length: 14 residues. Written as DNA, the CDR3 is TGTGCCATCACTAGAAAACAGGGGGAGAACACCATATATTTT. The encoded protein is CAITRKQGENTIYF.

The table lists this clonotype with many counts. This chain uses TRBV18 with TRBJ1-6; D perhaps matches TRBD1 (5 bases). The length of the CDR3 is 13 residues. Per the germline V gene, CDR1 is KGHSH and CDR2 is LQKENI. Trimming took 6 bases from V and 6 from J, leaving 9 bases between them. The CDR3 here is CASSGGPNSPLHF. CDR3 nucleotides: TGTGCCAGCTCCGGGGGTCCTAATTCACCCCTCCACTTT. Full variable domain (missing parts from reference TRBV18 and TRBJ1-6): NAGVMQNPRHLVRRRGQEARLRCSPMKGHSHVYWYRQLPEEGLKFMVYLQKENIIDESGMPKERFSAEFPKEGPSILRIQQVVRGDSAAYFCASSGGPNSPLHFGNGTRLTVT.

The chain links TRBV5-1 to TRBJ1-4; 9 nucleotides align to TRBD1. The length of the CDR3 is 15 residues. J gave up 7 bases and V 0 bases, and 4 bases lay outside the gene matches. Germline V gene lookup returns CDR1 SGHRS and CDR2 YFSETQ. CDR3: CASSLGGQGREKLFF. DNA of the CDR3: TGCGCCAGCAGCTTGGGGGGACAGGGCCGTGAAAAACTGTTTTTT.

Ten or more counts support this clonotype. The V call is TRBV10-3, the J call TRBJ2-1; TRBD2 agrees at 9 bases. The junction had 5 bases not matched to a gene; V was cut back by 0 bases and J by 14 bases. The germline V gene encodes CDR1 ENHRY and CDR2 SYGVKD. The CDR3 contains 13 residues. The CDR3 bases are TGTGCCATCAGTGAGTCAGCGGGGGGACCAGAGTTCTTC. Its translation is CAISESAGGPEFF.

This rearrangement joins TRBV25-1 to TRBJ1-3; no firm D call. Germline V gene sequence: CDR1 MGHDK, CDR2 SYGVNS. The germline V and J ends were trimmed by 5 bases and 3 bases, with 2 bases remaining between them. CDR3 length equals 11 residues. The CDR3 DNA follows: TGTGCCAGCAGTCGTGGAAACACCATATATTTT. This encodes CASSRGNTIYF.

This clonotype was detected only a few times. The chain joins TRBV20-1 to TRBJ2-7, with D perhaps TRBD1 or TRBD2 (5 bases each). Looked up from germline, CDR1 is DFQATT and CDR2 is SNEGSKA (reference sequence). Trimming removed 4 bases at V and 6 bases at J, with 19 bases between. The CDR3 is made up of 14 amino acids. The CDR3 here is CSAILAGRGSEQYV. Written as DNA, the CDR3 is TGCAGTGCTATCCTGGCAGGGAGAGGTAGCGAGCAGTACGTC.

Comment on this clonotype: The junction does not match germline at one end; this may be a read error. The CDR3 DNA follows: TGTGCCAGCAGCTTAGGACCGGGACAGGACTACGAGCAGTACTTC. Its protein is CASSLGPGQDYEQYF. The chain couples TRBV12-3 or TRBV12-4 to TRBJ2-7; 8 bases agree with TRBD1. This CDR3 spans 15 amino acids.

Turning to this clonotype: The germline gene is not matched at one end of the junction; a read error may be the cause. This sequence joins TRBV24-1 and TRBJ2-1; D not certain. The CDR3 runs 11 residues. From germline, CDR1 is KGHDR and CDR2 SFDVKD. CDR3 in amino acids: CAISGKGEQFF. CDR3 nucleotide sequence: TGTGCCATCAGTGGGAAGGGTGAGCAGTTCTTC.

V usage is TRBV20-1 and J usage is TRBJ1-2; 7 bases agree with TRBD1. The trim removed 4 bases at V and 5 bases at J, leaving 4 bases unmatched. Germline V CDR1 and CDR2: DFQATT, SNEGSKA (reference sequence). The CDR3 consists of 12 residues. CDR3 in amino acids: CSAKTGKYGYTF. DNA for the CDR3: TGCAGTGCTAAGACAGGGAAGTATGGCTACACCTTC.

The chain recombines TRBV19 with TRBJ2-7; 8 nucleotides match TRBD2. CDR1 and CDR2 (germline): LNHDA, SQIVND (reference sequence). The CDR3 loop spans 13 amino acids. With V trimmed by 6 bases and J by 4 bases, 5 bases remained unmatched. The CDR3: CASSPGGRYEQYF. The CDR3 DNA sequence: TGTGCCAGTAGCCCGGGCGGGAGGTACGAGCAGTACTTC.

This clonotype has only a few counts. V usage is TRBV3-1 and J usage is TRBJ2-2; TRBD2 agrees at 11 bases. V shed 5 bases, J shed 0 bases, and the junction held 5 bases outside the gene matches. The CDR3 length is 17 residues. Germline CDR1 reads LGHDT; CDR2 reads YNNKEL (reference sequence). In DNA, the CDR3 is TGTGCCAGCAGCGTCTTAGCGGGGGGGGCGAACACCGGGGAGCTGTTTTTT. Translated, it gives CASSVLAGGANTGELFF.

The rearrangement links TRBV2 to TRBJ2-7; the D gene could be TRBD1 or TRBD2 (6 bases each). Trimming removed 4 bases from V and 0 bases from J, with 13 bases in between. CDR3 length: 15 amino acids. Germline V gene sequence: CDR1 SNHLY, CDR2 FYNNEI. In DNA, the CDR3 is TGTGCCAGCAGTGGGGGGGCAGGGAGCTCCTACGAGCAGTACTTC. Translated: CASSGGAGSSYEQYF.

The chain has TRBV7-2 and TRBJ2-5, with 14 bases lining up with TRBD2. The CDR3 runs 18 residues. Unmatched junction bases numbered 12, after V lost 4 bases and J lost 5 bases. Germline CDR1 reads SGHTA; CDR2 reads FQGNSA. The CDR3 bases are TGTGCCAGCAGCTCAGAAAACCGACTAGCGGGGGGGCGTGAGACCCAGTACTTC. The encoded protein is CASSSENRLAGGRETQYF.

This clonotype was counted ten times or more. The chain recombines TRBV19 with TRBJ1-4; D is unclear. V lost 2 bases, J lost 0 bases, and 4 bases lay in between. The CDR3 loop spans 14 amino acids. Germline values: CDR1 LNHDA, CDR2 SQIVND (reference sequence). The CDR3 reads CASSISATNEKLFF. The DNA for the CDR3 is TGTGCCAGTAGTATATCGGCAACTAATGAAAAACTGTTTTTT.

This chain links TRBV20-1 with TRBJ2-7; 7 bases match TRBD1. The CDR3 is 15 residues long. V was pared by 1 base and J by 3 bases, with 9 bases of the junction left unmatched. CDR1 and CDR2 from the germline V gene are DFQATT and SNEGSKA (reference sequence). The CDR3 DNA reads TGCAGTGCTAGAGGAGCCTGGGACAGCGACTACGAGCAGTACTTC. This translates into CSARGAWDSDYEQYF.

This clonotype appeared a few times. CDR3 amino acids: CASSFGGNTIYF. The CDR3 DNA sequence: TGTGCCAGCAGTTTCGGCGGAAACACCATATATTTT. The chain uses TRBV12-3 or TRBV12-4 and TRBJ1-3; D not certain. This CDR3 has 12 amino acids. With 3 bases removed from V and 4 bases from J, the gap between germline ends came to 4 bases.

The gene calls are TRBV25-1 and TRBJ1-2; D gene uncertain. Germline CDR1 is MGHDK and CDR2 is SYGVNS. Between the trimmed V and J ends, which lost 6 bases and 8 bases, there was a span of 13 bases. The CDR3 is 12 amino acids. CDR3: CASSLGRGGYTF. The CDR3 DNA reads as TGTGCCAGCAGCTTAGGTCGCGGCGGCTACACCTTC.

This clonotype has at least ten counts. The chain links TRBV20-1 to TRBJ1-1; D uncertain. CDR1 and CDR2 from the germline V gene are DFQATT and SNEGSKA (reference sequence). Deletions cut 3 bases from V and 7 bases from J, with 6 bases between. The CDR3 is 10 amino acids. The CDR3 protein is CSARRDEAFF. CDR3 bases: TGCAGTGCTAGGAGGGATGAAGCTTTCTTT.

For this clonotype: This may be a read error, as it is one base from a much larger clone. The chain combines TRBV28 with TRBJ2-5, with 8 bases matching TRBD1. V lost 4 bases to trimming and J lost 2 bases; unmatched junction nucleotides: 9. The CDR3 has 16 residues. Per germline, CDR1 MDHEN and CDR2 SYDVKM. CDR3 bases: TGTGCCAGCAGTTCACTCCCGCGGACAGGGCAAGAGACCCAGTACTTC. It codes for CASSSLPRTGQETQYF.

A remark on this clonotype: A much larger clone sits a single nucleotide away, making a read error possible. The chain recombines TRBV5-4 with TRBJ1-3; no firm D call. The CDR3 is 13 residues long. The V gene's germline CDR1 is SGHNT and CDR2 YYREEE (reference sequence). The chain's CDR3 is CASQRNSGNTMYF. The CDR3 coding sequence is TGTGCCAGCCAGCGGAACTCTGGAAACACCATGTATTTT.

The V call is TRBV20-1, the J call TRBJ1-2; a possible D gene is TRBD1 (5 bases). V dropped 2 bases and J dropped 10 bases, with 17 bases sitting between them. Per the germline V gene, CDR1 is DFQATT and CDR2 is SNEGSKA (reference sequence). The CDR3 runs to 13 residues. CDR3 amino acids: CSARSRGSSDYTF. CDR3 in DNA: TGCAGTGCTAGATCACGGGGGAGTAGTGACTACACCTTC.

Many counts were recorded for this clonotype. The chain recombines TRBV19 with TRBJ2-5; a possible D gene is TRBD1 (6 bases). Germline values: CDR1 LNHDA, CDR2 SQIVND (reference sequence). Trimming removed 1 base at V and 0 bases at J, with 12 bases between. The CDR3 extends over 16 amino acids. The CDR3 region has the DNA TGTGCCAGTAGTATAGTCGGGACACCGTACCAAGAGACCCAGTACTTC. Its translation: CASSIVGTPYQETQYF.

This sequence joins TRBV7-2 and TRBJ1-1; D is uncertain. This CDR3 has 14 amino acids. Germline V lookup: CDR1 SGHTA, CDR2 FQGNSA. The V and J ends lost 2 bases and 2 bases respectively, with 9 bases between them. The CDR3 region is CASSLPVLNTEAFF. CDR3 nucleotides: TGTGCCAGCAGCTTACCGGTCCTCAACACTGAAGCTTTCTTT.

The rearrangement uses TRBV7-2 and TRBJ1-6; D uncertain. Germline-derived CDR1 and CDR2 are SGHTA and FQGNSA. The V end lost 1 base, the J end lost 10 bases, and 14 bases lay between the germline ends. This CDR3 is 15 amino acids long. CDR3 residues: CASSLGYGSGSPLHF. The CDR3 DNA reads as TGTGCCAGCAGCTTAGGATATGGATCTGGATCACCCCTCCACTTT.

The genes are TRBV27 and TRBJ1-6, with D tentatively TRBD1 (6 bases). The CDR3 covers 17 residues. Germline CDR1 is MNHEY and CDR2 is SMNVEV (reference sequence). The V gene lost 5 bases and the J gene lost 5 bases, with 19 bases spanning the gap. CDR3 region: CASSPGGRTIHNSPLHF. CDR3 DNA sequence: TGTGCCAGCAGTCCCGGGGGGCGAACGATCCATAATTCACCCCTCCACTTT.

The rearrangement joins TRBV6-1 to TRBJ2-7; no firm D call. V lost 7 bases, J lost 3 bases, and 16 bases lay in between. This CDR3 comprises 14 residues. Looked up from germline, CDR1 is MNHNS and CDR2 is SASEGT. In DNA form, the CDR3 reads TGTGCCAGCAACCCCCCCCGACCCCTCTACGAGCAGTACTTC. It encodes CASNPPRPLYEQYF.

A remark on this clonotype: Since the CDR3 does not end with the conserved phenylalanine or tryptophan, this likely comes from a read error. The chain links TRBV28 to TRBJ1-1; 7 bases map to TRBD1. Germline values: CDR1 MDHEN, CDR2 SYDVKM. Unmatched junction bases numbered 7, after V lost 5 bases and J lost 1 base. The CDR3 loop spans 15 amino acids. The CDR3 nucleotides read TGTGCCAGCAGTCCGGCCGGGACAGCGAACACTGAAGCTTTCTGT. This translates into CASSPAGTANTEAFC.

Points on this clonotype: This is likely a read error, given that the CDR3 carries no conserved phenylalanine or tryptophan at its end. V usage is TRBV19 and J usage is TRBJ1-1; D call uncertain. Trimming took off 6 bases at V and 10 bases at J, with 15 bases between the two ends. Per the germline V gene, CDR1 is LNHDA and CDR2 is SQIVND (reference sequence). The CDR3 has 12 amino acids. The CDR3 coding sequence is TGTGCCAGTAGCGCCTCCCTGGGTTCAGCTTTCCTT. This sequence encodes CASSASLGSAFL.

The chain carries TRBV15 and TRBJ1-2; a weak D match, TRBD1 (5 bases). Trimming left V 0 bases short and J 6 bases short, with 14 bases between. The CDR3 is 15 residues long. Looked up from germline, CDR1 is LNHNV and CDR2 is YYDKDF (reference sequence). The CDR3 nucleotides are TGTGCCACCAGCAGAGAAGTCGGGACGGTCGATGGCTACACCTTC. Its translation: CATSREVGTVDGYTF. The variable domain in full, completed from reference TRBV15 and TRBJ1-2, reads DAMVIQNPRYQVTQFGKPVTLSCSQTLNHNVMYWYQQKSSQAPKLLFHYYDKDFNNEADTPDNFQSRRPNTSFCFLDIRSPGLGDTAMYLCATSREVGTVDGYTFGSGTRLTVV.

The genes are TRBV20-1 and TRBJ2-7; D ambiguous. The CDR3 spans 12 residues. Germline V gene data show CDR1 as DFQATT and CDR2 as SNEGSKA (reference sequence). CDR3: CSARLDGYEQYF. DNA of the CDR3: TGCAGCGCCAGACTGGATGGCTACGAGCAGTACTTC.

The CDR3 nucleotides read TGTGCCAGCAGCCTTAGGGACTGGTACACCGGGGAGCTGTTTTTT. Its protein product is CASSLRDWYTGELFF. The chain carries TRBV7-9 and TRBJ2-2; a possible D gene is TRBD2 (6 bases). From germline, CDR1 is SEHNR and CDR2 FQNEAQ (reference sequence). The CDR3 has 15 residues. Trimming left V 5 bases short and J 3 bases short, with 13 bases between.